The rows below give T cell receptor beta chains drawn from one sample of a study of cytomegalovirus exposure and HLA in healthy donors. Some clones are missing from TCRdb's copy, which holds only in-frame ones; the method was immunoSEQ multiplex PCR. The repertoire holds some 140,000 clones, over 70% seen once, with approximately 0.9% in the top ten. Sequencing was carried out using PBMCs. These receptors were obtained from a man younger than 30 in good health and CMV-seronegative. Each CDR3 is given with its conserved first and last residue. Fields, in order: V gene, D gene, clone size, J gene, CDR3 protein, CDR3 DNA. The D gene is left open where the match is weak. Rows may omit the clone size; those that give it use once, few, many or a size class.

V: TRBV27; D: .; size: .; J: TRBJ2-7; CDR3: CATGPEAPYEQYF; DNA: TGTGCCACCGGACCGGAGGCCCCCTACGAGCAGTACTTC
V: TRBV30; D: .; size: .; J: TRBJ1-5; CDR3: CAWSVTTYSNQPQHF; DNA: TGTGCCTGGAGTGTAACAACGTACAGCAATCAGCCCCAGCATTTT
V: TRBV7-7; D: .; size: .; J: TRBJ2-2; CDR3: CASSLSPTGELFF; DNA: TGTGCTAGCAGCTTAAGCCCCACCGGGGAGCTGTTTTTT
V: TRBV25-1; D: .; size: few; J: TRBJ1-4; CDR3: CASNRNSNEKLFF; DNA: TGTGCCAGCAATCGCAACAGTAATGAAAAACTGTTTTTT
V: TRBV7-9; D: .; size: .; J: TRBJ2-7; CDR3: CASSLAPPGEQYF; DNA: TGTGCCAGCAGCTTAGCGCCCCCGGGGGAGCAGTACTTC
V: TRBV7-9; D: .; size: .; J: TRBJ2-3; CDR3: CASPLPLGATDTQYF; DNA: TGTGCCAGTCCACTTCCCTTAGGGGCCACAGATACGCAGTATTTT
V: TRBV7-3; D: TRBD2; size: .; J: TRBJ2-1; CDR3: CASSLGGSGGAYEQFF; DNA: TGTGCCAGCAGCCTCGGAGGTAGCGGGGGGGCCTATGAGCAGTTCTTC
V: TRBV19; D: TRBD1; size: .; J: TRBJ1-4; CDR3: CASSIDRQGNEKLFF; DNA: TGTGCCAGTAGTATAGATCGACAGGGTAATGAAAAACTGTTTTTT
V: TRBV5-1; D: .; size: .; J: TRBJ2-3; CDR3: CASSKAGDSSTDTQYF; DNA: TGCGCCAGCAGCAAGGCCGGGGATTCTAGCACAGATACGCAGTATTTT
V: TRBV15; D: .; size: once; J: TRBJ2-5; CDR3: CATSRVGNSPDF; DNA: TGTGCCACCAGCAGAGTTGGAAATAGCCCCGACTTC
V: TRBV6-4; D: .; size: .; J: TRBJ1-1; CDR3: CASSPSPGNTEAFF; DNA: TGTGCCAGCAGCCCCTCGCCGGGTAACACTGAAGCTTTCTTT
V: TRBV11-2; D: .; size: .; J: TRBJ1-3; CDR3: CASSLKSGTGNTIYF; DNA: TGTGCCAGCAGCTTAAAATCAGGGACTGGAAACACCATATATTTT
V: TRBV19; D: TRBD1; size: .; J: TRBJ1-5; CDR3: CASSVQGAPSNQPQHF; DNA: TGTGCCAGTAGTGTACAGGGGGCTCCTAGCAATCAGCCCCAGCATTTT